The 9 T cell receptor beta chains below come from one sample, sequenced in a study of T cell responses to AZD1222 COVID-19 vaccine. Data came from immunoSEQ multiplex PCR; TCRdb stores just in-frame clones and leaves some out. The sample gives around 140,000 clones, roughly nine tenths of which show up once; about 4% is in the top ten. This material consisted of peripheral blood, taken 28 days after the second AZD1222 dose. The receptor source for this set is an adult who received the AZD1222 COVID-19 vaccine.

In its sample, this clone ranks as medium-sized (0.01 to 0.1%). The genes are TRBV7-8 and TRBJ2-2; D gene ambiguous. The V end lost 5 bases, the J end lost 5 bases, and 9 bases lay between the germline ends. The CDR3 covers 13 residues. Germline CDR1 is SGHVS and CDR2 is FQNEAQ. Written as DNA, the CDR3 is TGTGCCAGCAGCAGGAGCCCTACCGGGGAGCTGTTTTTT. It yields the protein CASSRSPTGELFF.

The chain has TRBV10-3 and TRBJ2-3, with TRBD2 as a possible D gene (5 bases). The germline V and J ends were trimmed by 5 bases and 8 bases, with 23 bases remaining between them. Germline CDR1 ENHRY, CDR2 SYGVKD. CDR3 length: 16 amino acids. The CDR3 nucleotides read TGTGCCATCAGTACCGCGTCAATGTCGGAGGCAAGTACGCAGTATTTT. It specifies CAISTASMSEASTQYF.

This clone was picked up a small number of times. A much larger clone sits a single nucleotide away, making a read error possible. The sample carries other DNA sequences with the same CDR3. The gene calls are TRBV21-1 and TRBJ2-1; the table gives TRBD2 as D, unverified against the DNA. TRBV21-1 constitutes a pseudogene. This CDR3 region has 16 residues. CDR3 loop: CASTKRVTSGRTRPFF. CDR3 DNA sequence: TGTGCCAGCACCAAACGTGTGACTAGCGGGAGGACACGACCGTTCTTC.

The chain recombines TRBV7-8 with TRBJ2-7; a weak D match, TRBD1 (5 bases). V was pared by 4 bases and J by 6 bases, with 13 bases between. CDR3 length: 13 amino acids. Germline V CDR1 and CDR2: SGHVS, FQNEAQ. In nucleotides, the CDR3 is TGTGCCAGCAGCTCGACAGAAACGAGCGAGCAGTACTTC. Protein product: CASSSTETSEQYF.

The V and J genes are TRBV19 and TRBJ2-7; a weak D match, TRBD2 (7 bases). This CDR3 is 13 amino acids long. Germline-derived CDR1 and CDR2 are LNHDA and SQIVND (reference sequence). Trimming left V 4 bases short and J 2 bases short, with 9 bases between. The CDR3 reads CASSSGGPYEQYF. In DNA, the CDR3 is TGTGCCAGTAGTAGCGGGGGCCCCTACGAGCAGTACTTC. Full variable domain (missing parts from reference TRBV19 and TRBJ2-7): DGGITQSPKYLFRKEGQNVTLSCEQNLNHDAMYWYRQDPGQGLRLIYYSQIVNDFQKGDIAEGYSVSREKKESFPLTVTSAQKNPTAFYLCASSSGGPYEQYFGPGTRLTVT.

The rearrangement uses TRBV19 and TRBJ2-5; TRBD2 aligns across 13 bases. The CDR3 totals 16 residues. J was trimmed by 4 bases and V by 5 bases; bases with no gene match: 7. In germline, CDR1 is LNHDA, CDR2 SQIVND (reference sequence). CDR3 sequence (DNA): TGTGCCAGTAGTGCCCTACTAGCGGGAGGGGGAGAGACCCAGTACTTC. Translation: CASSALLAGGGETQYF.

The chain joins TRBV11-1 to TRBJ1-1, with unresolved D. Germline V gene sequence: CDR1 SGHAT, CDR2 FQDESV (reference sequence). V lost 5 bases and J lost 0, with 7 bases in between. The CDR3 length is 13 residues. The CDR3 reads CASSPDMNTEAFF. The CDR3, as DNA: TGTGCCAGCAGCCCCGACATGAACACTGAAGCTTTCTTT.

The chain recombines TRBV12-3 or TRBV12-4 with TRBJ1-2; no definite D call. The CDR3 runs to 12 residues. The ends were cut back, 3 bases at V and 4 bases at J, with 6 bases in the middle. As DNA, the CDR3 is TGTGCCAGCAGTTTCTGGGCCTATGGCTACACCTTC. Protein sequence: CASSFWAYGYTF.

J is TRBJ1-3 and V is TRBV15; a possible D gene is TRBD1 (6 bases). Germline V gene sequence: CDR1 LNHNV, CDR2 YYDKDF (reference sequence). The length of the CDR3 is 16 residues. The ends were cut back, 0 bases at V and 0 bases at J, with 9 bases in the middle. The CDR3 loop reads CATSRDRGVSGNTIYF. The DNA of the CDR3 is TGTGCCACCAGCAGAGATAGGGGGGTCTCTGGAAACACCATATATTTT.